This T cell receptor (beta chain) appears in the sequencing data of a study of blood T cell repertoires in COVID-19 (dated by TCRdb to about 2020). About the investigation overall: Samples from collaborators originated in the United States, Italy and Spain and spanned both the acute and convalescent phases of COVID-19. The prospective study material was composed of cDNA or gDNA derived from T cells, B-cell-depleted T cells, or PBMCs. Deeply sampled blood TCRbeta repertoires from subjects exposed to, actively infected with, or recovered from COVID-19 were included in the dataset. The repertoires were released in a freely available public database meant as a resource for research on the immune response to SARS-CoV-2. The samples were drawn from the first 160 participants of the ongoing ImmuneRACE study and from over 950 subjects provided by 6 global collaborators. The sample metadata nearly always contained a de-identified subject ID, COVID-19 status, age in years and sex. HLA class I and class II types, where available, came from metadata supplied by the sample provider rather than from assay-based typing.

The CDR3 contains 14 residues, cysteine and phenylalanine counted. The read is trimmed to its CDR3 DNA, 42 bases read in frame from base 1. Compared with germline, V lacks 4 bases and J lacks 3 bases; bases without a gene match: 2. CDR1 and CDR2, per the germline V gene (reference sequence), are WNHNN and SYGVQD. Samples from volunteer blood donors who had recovered from COVID-19 were contributed by a second Seattle source. Collaborating institutions collected whole blood in K2EDTA tubes following their own protocols. Collaborator samples were shipped for TCRbeta analysis as frozen whole blood, isolated PBMCs, or DNA extracted from either sample type. The immunoSEQ Assay, a bias-controlled multiplex PCR, was used to amplify TCRbeta CDR3 regions from genomic DNA. The authors' pipeline ran thus. The number of nucleated cells in each sample was estimated from the amplification of reference gene primers within the assay. To quantify the absolute abundance of each unique TCRbeta CDR3 rearrangement, sequence reads were collapsed and filtered. For each sample, productive Simpson clonality was calculated as the square root of Simpson's diversity index across productive rearrangements. Entries here come from immuneACCESS through TCRdb and include only in-frame sequences with V and J called. Some clones fail to appear in such tables; in the studies checked, an unresolved V gene covers under half of the shortfall, and the cause of the remainder is unknown. The DNA gave D and trimming, while V, J and clone size come from that table. The sample table holds approximately 350,000 clones, of which about 93% were seen once. The ten biggest clones cover less than 3.5% of the sample.

As for this clone: Its antigen specificity is not known. Base qualities were left out, and no much larger clone turns up one base away.

The full study reports these points: How much clinical and demographic metadata was included differed by source and by participant, and the metadata was provided uncurated.

The source material was peripheral blood. This TCR was recovered from a woman between 18 and 29 years old who had recovered from COVID-19. The V gene is TRBV10-1 and the J gene is TRBJ2-1, with 8 bases in between that match TRBD1. In nucleotides, the sequence is TGCGCCAGCAGTGGACAGGGGAGCTACAATGAGCAGTTCTTC. It encodes CASSGQGSYNEQFF.